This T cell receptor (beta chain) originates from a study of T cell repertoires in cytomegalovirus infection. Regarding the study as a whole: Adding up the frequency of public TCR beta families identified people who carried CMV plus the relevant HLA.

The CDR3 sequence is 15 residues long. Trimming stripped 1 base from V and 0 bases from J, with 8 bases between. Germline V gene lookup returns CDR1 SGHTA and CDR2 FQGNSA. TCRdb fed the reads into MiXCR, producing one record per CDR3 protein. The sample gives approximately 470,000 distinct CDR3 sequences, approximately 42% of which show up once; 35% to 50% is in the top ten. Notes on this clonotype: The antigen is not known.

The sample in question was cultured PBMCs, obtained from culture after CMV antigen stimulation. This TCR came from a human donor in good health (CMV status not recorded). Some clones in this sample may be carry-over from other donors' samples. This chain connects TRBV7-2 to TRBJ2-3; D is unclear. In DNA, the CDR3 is TGTGCCAGCAGCTTAGGAGGCACGAGCACAGATACGCAGTATTTT. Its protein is CASSLGGTSTDTQYF.